The 23 T cell receptor beta chains presented below share a single source sample, sequenced in a study of blood T cell repertoires in COVID-19. Method: immunoSEQ multiplex PCR; TCRdb's copy keeps in-frame clones and lacks some. This sample has roughly 73,000 clones; roughly 79% occur once, and the top ten carry roughly 21%. The sequenced material came from peripheral blood. Receptors originate from a man in his 70s with acute or convalescent COVID-19.

V gene TRBV7-2 combines with J gene TRBJ1-5; D might be TRBD1 (6 bases). Germline assignment: CDR1 SGHTA and CDR2 FQGNSA. The CDR3 length is 15 residues. V lost 1 base, J lost 2 bases, and 9 bases lay in between. The CDR3 region is CASSLVQGGNQPQHF. The CDR3 bases are TGTGCCAGCAGCTTAGTACAGGGTGGCAATCAGCCCCAGCATTTT.

This chain uses TRBV28 with TRBJ2-1; D is uncertain. The CDR3 is 12 amino acids. Germline values: CDR1 MDHEN, CDR2 SYDVKM. V was cut by 10 bases and J by 0 bases, with 7 bases left in between. The CDR3: CATYSSYNEQFF. CDR3 in DNA: TGTGCCACCTATAGCTCCTACAATGAGCAGTTCTTC.

The chain combines TRBV2 with TRBJ2-5; D unclear. The CDR3 loop spans 11 amino acids. Trimming removed 7 bases from V and 2 bases from J, with 5 bases in between. In germline, CDR1 is SNHLY, CDR2 FYNNEI. The CDR3 nucleotides read TGTGCCAGCACCCTACAAGAGACCCAGTACTTC. Translated, it gives CASTLQETQYF.

The CDR3 nucleotides read TGTGCCAGCAGTTGGGCCGCTCGAACGGTCGGGGGAGCTTTCTTT. Encoded protein: CASSWAARTVGGAFF. The chain has TRBV6-5 and TRBJ1-1; possibly TRBD1 for D (5 bases). Germline loops: CDR1 MNHEY, CDR2 SVGAGI. There are 15 residues in the CDR3. The V end lost 4 bases, the J end lost 10 bases, and 22 bases lay between the germline ends.

The chain links TRBV7-9 to TRBJ2-7; no clear D gene. The CDR3 is 14 residues long. Trimming shortened V by 5 bases and J by 1 base, and 12 bases separated the two germline ends. Germline values: CDR1 SEHNR, CDR2 FQNEAQ (reference sequence). CDR3 coding DNA: TGTGCCAGCAGCCTCGACACACTTTCCTACGAGCAGTACTTC. This translates into CASSLDTLSYEQYF.

The chain recombines TRBV11-2 with TRBJ1-1, with a possible D match to TRBD1 (5 bases). Germline CDR1 is SGHAT and CDR2 is FQNNGV. The V end lost 2 bases, the J end lost 1 base, and 8 bases lay between the germline ends. There are 14 residues in the CDR3. CDR3: CASSLQGGNTEAFF. The CDR3 nucleotides are TGTGCCAGCAGCTTACAGGGTGGGAACACTGAAGCTTTCTTT. Using reference TRBV11-2 and TRBJ1-1 for the parts outside the CDR3, the full variable domain is EAGVAQSPRYKIIEKRQSVAFWCNPISGHATLYWYQQILGQGPKLLIQFQNNGVVDDSQLPKDRFSAERLKGVDSTLKIQPAKLEDSAVYLCASSLQGGNTEAFFGQGTRLTVV.

The chain carries TRBV28 and TRBJ2-7, with TRBD1 identical over 8 bases. This CDR3 contains 13 residues. V lost 6 bases to trimming and J lost 4 bases; unmatched junction nucleotides: 5. Germline CDR1 reads MDHEN; CDR2 reads SYDVKM. CDR3 coding DNA: TGTGCCAGCAGAGTACAGGGGGGTTACGAGCAGTACTTC. This translates into CASRVQGGYEQYF. Combining the CDR3 with reference TRBV28 and TRBJ2-7 gives the whole variable domain DVKVTQSSRYLVKRTGEKVFLECVQDMDHENMFWYRQDPGLGLRLIYFSYDVKMKEKGDIPEGYSVSREKKERFSLILESASTNQTSMYLCASRVQGGYEQYFGPGTRLTVT.

V and J are TRBV19 and TRBJ2-3; 7 bases match TRBD1. CDR1 and CDR2 from the germline V gene are LNHDA and SQIVND (reference sequence). The CDR3 has 15 residues. The trim removed 3 bases at V and 3 bases at J, leaving 6 bases unmatched. CDR3 sequence (DNA): TGTGCCAGTAGTATCAGACAGGGCGGGACAGATACGCAGTATTTT. Residues: CASSIRQGGTDTQYF.

V gene TRBV5-1 combines with J gene TRBJ2-3; D is perhaps TRBD1 (6 bases). V lost 9 bases and J lost 0, with 17 bases in between. The CDR3 covers 15 residues. CDR1 is SGHRS and CDR2 is YFSETQ in the germline V gene. The CDR3 sequence: CATCLGTSSTDTQYF. The DNA of the CDR3 is TGCGCCACCTGCCTCGGGACATCTAGCACAGATACGCAGTATTTT. Based on the CDR3 plus reference TRBV5-1 and TRBJ2-3, the full variable domain is KAGVTQTPRYLIKTRGQQVTLSCSPISGHRSVSWYQQTPGQGLQFLFEYFSETQRNKGNFPGRFSGRQFSNSRSEMNVSTLELGDSALYLCATCLGTSSTDTQYFGPGTRLTVL.

In this sample, this clone turned up once. The rearrangement links TRBV7-2 to TRBJ1-1; D gene unclear. This CDR3 is built from 16 residues. The V gene lost 5 bases and the J gene lost 1 base, with 17 bases spanning the gap. Germline V gives CDR1 SGHTA, CDR2 FQGNSA. The CDR3 region is CASSPMTLAWNTEAFF. The CDR3 bases are TGTGCCAGCAGCCCCATGACTCTGGCTTGGAACACTGAAGCTTTCTTT.

The chain uses TRBV28 and TRBJ1-3; tentative D call: TRBD1 (5 bases). Looked up from germline, CDR1 is MDHEN and CDR2 is SYDVKM. V gave up 10 bases and J gave up 0 bases, with 13 bases separating them. There are 14 residues in the CDR3. The CDR3 loop is CATYRRFSGNTIYF. The DNA of the CDR3 is TGTGCCACATACAGGCGCTTCTCTGGAAACACCATATATTTT.

The chain couples TRBV5-1 to TRBJ2-7; possibly TRBD2 for D (6 bases). Germline V lookup: CDR1 SGHRS, CDR2 YFSETQ. This CDR3 has 13 amino acids. The CDR3 here is CGQGEANSYEQYF. CDR3 sequence (DNA): TGCGGTCAAGGGGAGGCTAACTCCTACGAGCAGTACTTC.

This clone has only a few counts. This chain joins TRBV2 and TRBJ2-4, with D possibly matching TRBD1 (5 bases). The germline CDR1 and CDR2 sequences are SNHLY and FYNNEI. Trimming cost V 4 bases and J 4 bases, with 8 bases left between them. This CDR3 spans 13 amino acids. For the CDR3, the DNA is TGTGCCAGCAGTGTTGACAGAAAAAACATTCAGTACTTC. Translation: CASSVDRKNIQYF.

The chain has TRBV28 and TRBJ2-2; 12 nucleotides line up with TRBD1. With 3 bases clipped from V and 6 bases from J, the junction kept 11 bases outside the gene matches. Germline V CDR1 and CDR2: MDHEN, SYDVKM. The CDR3 length is 18 residues. The CDR3 region has the DNA TGTGCCAGCAGTTTGGCCCGGGACAGGGGGCCTCGGGCCGGGGAGCTGTTTTTT. Its protein product is CASSLARDRGPRAGELFF.

This clone was counted between two and nine times. The chain combines TRBV10-3 with TRBJ2-3, with a tentative D call TRBD2 (6 bases). Germline V gene sequence: CDR1 ENHRY, CDR2 SYGVKD. The V and J ends lost 10 bases and 0 bases respectively, with 17 bases between them. The CDR3 loop spans 15 amino acids. CDR3 in amino acids: CATMLSSASTDTQYF. The CDR3 bases are TGTGCCACCATGCTGTCTAGCGCGAGCACAGATACGCAGTATTTT.

V gene TRBV19 combines with J gene TRBJ1-6, with 7 bases lining up with TRBD1. The length of the CDR3 is 15 residues. The germline gives CDR1 LNHDA, CDR2 SQIVND (reference sequence). V lost 6 bases and J lost 7; bases outside the gene matches: 9. Here the CDR3 reads CASRMTGTENSPLHF. DNA of the CDR3: TGTGCCAGTAGAATGACCGGGACAGAGAATTCACCCCTCCACTTT.

The chain has TRBV12-3 or TRBV12-4 and TRBJ2-7; tentative D call: TRBD1 (5 bases). CDR3 length equals 12 residues. V lost 1 base and J 6 bases, leaving 7 bases between the germline ends. This CDR3 reads CASSLDRGEQYF. DNA of the CDR3: TGTGCCAGCAGTTTAGATAGGGGCGAGCAGTACTTC.

The gene calls are TRBV7-9 and TRBJ2-7, with 13 bases that match TRBD2. The CDR3 extends over 14 amino acids. In germline, CDR1 is SEHNR, CDR2 FQNEAQ (reference sequence). Unmatched junction bases numbered 4, after V lost 8 bases and J lost 3 bases. The CDR3, as DNA: TGTGCCAGCTCGGGACTAGCGGGATACTACGAGCAGTACTTC. Its protein is CASSGLAGYYEQYF.

Notes on this clone: This same CDR3 is encoded by further DNA sequences in the sample. This sequence joins TRBV11-2 and TRBJ2-7; TRBD2 agrees at 10 bases. Germline assignment: CDR1 SGHAT and CDR2 FQNNGV. V was clipped by 3 bases and J by 1 base; unmatched bases: 0. The CDR3 spans 14 residues. CDR3: CASSLTSGSYEQYF. CDR3 DNA sequence: TGTGCCAGCAGCTTGACTAGCGGGTCCTACGAGCAGTACTTC.

This chain connects TRBV19 to TRBJ1-2, with TRBD1 as a possible D gene (5 bases). Germline V lookup: CDR1 LNHDA, CDR2 SQIVND (reference sequence). CDR3 length: 14 amino acids. Trimming took 8 bases from V and 6 from J, leaving 19 bases between them. This chain's CDR3 is CASSDRTIGDGYTF. The CDR3 nucleotides read TGTGCCAGTTCCGATAGGACAATCGGAGATGGCTACACCTTC.

V and J are TRBV19 and TRBJ2-7; D possibly corresponds to TRBD2 (5 bases). With 9 bases removed from V and 3 bases from J, the gap between germline ends came to 6 bases. CDR1 is LNHDA and CDR2 is SQIVND in the germline V gene (reference sequence). The CDR3 runs 10 residues. The CDR3 is CARRVYEQYF. The CDR3 DNA sequence: TGTGCCAGGAGGGTCTACGAGCAGTACTTC.

This clone appeared many times. This chain joins TRBV19 and TRBJ2-1; D is unclear. CDR3 length: 14 residues. Germline-derived CDR1 and CDR2 are LNHDA and SQIVND (reference sequence). V gave up 4 bases and J gave up 3 bases, with 10 bases separating them. The CDR3 coding sequence is TGTGCCAGTAGTACTCTTGACATCTACAATGAGCAGTTCTTC. Amino acids: CASSTLDIYNEQFF.

CDR3 loop: CASETGPSSGNTIYF. CDR3 bases: TGCGCCAGCGAAACAGGTCCTTCCTCTGGAAACACCATATATTTT. This rearrangement joins TRBV5-1 to TRBJ1-3, with D possibly TRBD1 on 5 matching bases. Trimming took 7 bases from V and 0 from J, leaving 14 bases between them. Germline assignment: CDR1 SGHRS and CDR2 YFSETQ. The CDR3 consists of 15 residues.